These 9 T cell receptor beta chains were all obtained from the same sample, sequenced in a study of blood T cells in healthy people across ages. Together with a sample-barcoded 5' primer, a J-beta primer mix was included in a second PCR lasting roughly 6 to 12 cycles. TCRdb re-called the 5' RACE reads through MiXCR, storing one row per CDR3 protein. Among around 1.5 million distinct CDR3 sequences listed, 59% were seen once. Input material: blood. The receptors were gathered from a man younger than 35 in good health.

The rearrangement links TRBV10-3 to TRBJ1-5; D remains unclear. Trimming took 2 bases from V and 2 from J, leaving 10 bases between them. Germline CDR1 reads ENHRY; CDR2 reads SYGVKD. CDR3 length: 15 amino acids. This CDR3 reads CAISEGLGGNQPQHF. CDR3 DNA: TGTGCCATCAGTGAGGGGTTAGGAGGCAATCAGCCCCAGCATTTT.

This clonotype has a handful of counts. V usage is TRBV20-1 and J usage is TRBJ2-4; 9 bases are shared with TRBD2. The J call is uncertain, as TRBJ2-7 better fits the DNA end. Germline V gene sequence: CDR1 DFQATT, CDR2 SNEGSKA (reference sequence). The CDR3 length is 14 residues. The DNA for the CDR3 is TGCAGTGCTTTACCGGGACTAGCCTCCTACGAGCAGTACTTC. Its protein product is CSALPGLASYEQYF.

The chain links TRBV4-1 to TRBJ1-1, with D tentatively TRBD1 (6 bases). Per germline, CDR1 MGHRA and CDR2 YSYEKL. The ends were cut back, 4 bases at V and 5 bases at J, with 20 bases in the middle. The CDR3 has 16 amino acids. The CDR3 loop is CASSPPESSRGTEAFF. The DNA for the CDR3 is TGCGCCAGCAGCCCCCCCGAAAGCAGTAGGGGGACTGAAGCTTTCTTT.

J is TRBJ2-5 and V is TRBV4-1, with D hard to call. The ends were cut back, 6 bases at V and 0 bases at J, with 11 bases in the middle. CDR1 MGHRA and CDR2 YSYEKL come from the germline V gene. The CDR3 consists of 14 residues. The CDR3: CASSGLEDQETQYF. CDR3 coding DNA: TGCGCCAGCAGTGGGCTAGAGGACCAAGAGACCCAGTACTTC.

This clonotype was found a few times. Compared with germline, one end of the junction differs, possibly owing to a read error. This rearrangement joins TRBV5-6 to TRBJ2-7, with 14 bases lining up with TRBD2. There are 15 residues in the CDR3. CDR1 and CDR2 from the germline V gene are SGHDT and YYEEEE. The CDR3: CASSFGTSGRYEQYF. CDR3 nucleotides: TGTGCCAGCAGTTTTGGGACTAGCGGGAGATACGAGCAGTATTTC.

This clonotype came up a few times. The rearrangement joins TRBV10-3 to TRBJ1-6, with 7 positions matching TRBD1. The CDR3 length is 18 residues. J was trimmed by 7 bases and V by 0 bases; bases with no gene match: 12. Per germline, CDR1 ENHRY and CDR2 SYGVKD. The CDR3 region has the DNA TGTGCCATCAGTGAGTCAACGGAACAGGGGTTCTTGAATTCACCCCTCCACTTT. This translates into CAISESTEQGFLNSPLHF.

This clonotype has a handful of counts. The rearrangement links TRBV5-1 to TRBJ2-5, with D possibly TRBD1 on 6 matching bases. Matching the DNA end better, TRBJ2-7 makes the J call doubtful. Germline CDR1 is SGHRS and CDR2 is YFSETQ. The CDR3 is made up of 14 amino acids. The CDR3, as DNA: TGCGCCAGCACCCGTTCTGCAGGGGACTACGAGCAGTACTTC. This gives the protein CASTRSAGDYEQYF.

J is TRBJ2-1 and V is TRBV3-1; 7 positions match TRBD1. The CDR3 loop spans 15 amino acids. With V trimmed by 4 bases and J by 3 bases, 6 bases remained unmatched. Per germline, CDR1 LGHDT and CDR2 YNNKEL (reference sequence). CDR3 region: CASSRQGSIYNEQFF. CDR3 sequence (DNA): TGTGCCAGCAGCCGACAGGGTTCCATCTACAATGAGCAGTTCTTC.

The chain joins TRBV5-6 to TRBJ2-3; 8 bases line up with TRBD1. Losses at the gene ends were 0 bases for V and 7 bases for J; bases not matched to a gene: 7. The CDR3 contains 15 residues. Germline V gene data show CDR1 as SGHDT and CDR2 as YYEEEE. Here the CDR3 DNA reads TGTGCCAGCAGCTTGGGGCAGGGGGCAATCCATACGCAGTATTTT. Translation: CASSLGQGAIHTQYF.